This passage covers 3 T cell receptor beta chains from one sample sequenced in a study of PD-1 blockade in classical Hodgkin lymphoma. Assay used: immunoSEQ multiplex PCR; TCRdb lists only in-frame clones, some missing. The data hold roughly 42,000 clones, with 60% to 75% observed a single time. All trial patients relapsed after autologous stem cell transplantation. This sample comprised peripheral blood mononuclear cells (PBMCs), obtained at baseline. The receptors were sampled from a human donor with classical Hodgkin lymphoma.

J is TRBJ2-3 and V is TRBV11-3; 13 bases are shared with TRBD2. Germline CDR1 is SGHNT and CDR2 is YENEEA. The CDR3 has 18 amino acids. V trimming: 1 base; J trimming: 3 bases; junction bases outside the gene matches: 7. The CDR3 DNA is TGTGCCAGCAGCTTAGCGTCGACTAGCGGGAGGCTAACAGATACGCAGTATTTT. Translation: CASSLASTSGRLTDTQYF. Full variable domain (missing parts from reference TRBV11-3 and TRBJ2-3): EAGVVQSPRYKIIEKKQPVAFWCNPISGHNTLYWYLQNLGQGPELLIRYENEEAVDDSQLPKDRFSAERLKGVDSTLKIQPAELGDSAVYLCASSLASTSGRLTDTQYFGPGTRLTVL.

This clone was counted between two and nine times. This sample includes further DNA sequences coding for the same CDR3. The genes are TRBV30 and TRBJ1-3; 7 bases agree with TRBD1. V gave up 5 bases and J gave up 1 base; unmatched junction bases: 8. Germline CDR1 and CDR2: GTSNPN and SVGIG (reference sequence). The CDR3 contains 15 residues. The CDR3 here is CAWSRDSGSGNTIYF. For the CDR3, the DNA is TGTGCCTGGTCACGGGACAGTGGATCTGGAAACACCATATATTTT.

This clone has ten or more counts. J is TRBJ2-2 and V is TRBV10-1, with D uncertain. The CDR3 spans 16 residues. V dropped 3 bases and J dropped 3 bases, with 14 bases sitting between them. CDR1 and CDR2 from the germline V gene are WNHNN and SYGVQD (reference sequence). CDR3 sequence reads: CASSDFSLLHTGELFF. The CDR3 bases are TGCGCCAGCAGTGATTTTTCTTTACTTCACACCGGGGAGCTGTTTTTT.